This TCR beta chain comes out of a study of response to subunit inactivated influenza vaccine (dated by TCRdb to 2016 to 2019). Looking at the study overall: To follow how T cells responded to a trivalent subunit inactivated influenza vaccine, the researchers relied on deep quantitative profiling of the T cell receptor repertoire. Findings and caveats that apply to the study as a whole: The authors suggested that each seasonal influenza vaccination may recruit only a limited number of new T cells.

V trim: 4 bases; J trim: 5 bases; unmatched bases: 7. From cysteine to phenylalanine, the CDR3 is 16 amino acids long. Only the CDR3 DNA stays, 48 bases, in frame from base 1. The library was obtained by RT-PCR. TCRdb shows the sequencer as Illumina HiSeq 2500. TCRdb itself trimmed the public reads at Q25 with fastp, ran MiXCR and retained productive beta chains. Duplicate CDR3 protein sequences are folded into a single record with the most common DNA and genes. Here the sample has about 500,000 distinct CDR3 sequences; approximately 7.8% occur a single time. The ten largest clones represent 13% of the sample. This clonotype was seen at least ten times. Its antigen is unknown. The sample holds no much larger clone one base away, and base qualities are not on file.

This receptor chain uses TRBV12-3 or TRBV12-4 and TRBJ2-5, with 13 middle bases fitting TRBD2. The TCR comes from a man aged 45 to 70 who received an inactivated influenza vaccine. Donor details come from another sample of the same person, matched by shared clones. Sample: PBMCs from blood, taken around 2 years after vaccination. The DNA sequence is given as TGTGCCAGCAGTTCCTCACTAGCGGGAGGGCCCGAGACCCAGTACTTC. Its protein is CASSSSLAGGPETQYF.